This T cell receptor beta chain appears in the sequencing data of a study of technical replicates of blood from four donors. Method: immunoSEQ multiplex PCR; TCRdb's copy keeps in-frame clones and lacks some. The profile shows fewer than 100,000 clones, just under 95% of them singletons. The sequence was collected from a human donor in good health. The sample was T cells isolated from PBMCs.

The CDR3 coding sequence is TGCGCCAGCAGCCTGAGGTCTAGCGGGGGGGGCAATGAGCAGTTCTTC. Its protein product is CASSLRSSGGGNEQFF. This chain uses TRBV5-1 with TRBJ2-1; 12 bases align to TRBD2. Germline-derived CDR1 and CDR2 are SGHRS and YFSETQ. There are 16 residues in the CDR3. V shed 4 bases, J shed 6 bases, and the junction held 8 bases outside the gene matches. Full variable domain (missing parts from reference TRBV5-1 and TRBJ2-1): KAGVTQTPRYLIKTRGQQVTLSCSPISGHRSVSWYQQTPGQGLQFLFEYFSETQRNKGNFPGRFSGRQFSNSRSEMNVSTLELGDSALYLCASSLRSSGGGNEQFFGPGTRLTVL.